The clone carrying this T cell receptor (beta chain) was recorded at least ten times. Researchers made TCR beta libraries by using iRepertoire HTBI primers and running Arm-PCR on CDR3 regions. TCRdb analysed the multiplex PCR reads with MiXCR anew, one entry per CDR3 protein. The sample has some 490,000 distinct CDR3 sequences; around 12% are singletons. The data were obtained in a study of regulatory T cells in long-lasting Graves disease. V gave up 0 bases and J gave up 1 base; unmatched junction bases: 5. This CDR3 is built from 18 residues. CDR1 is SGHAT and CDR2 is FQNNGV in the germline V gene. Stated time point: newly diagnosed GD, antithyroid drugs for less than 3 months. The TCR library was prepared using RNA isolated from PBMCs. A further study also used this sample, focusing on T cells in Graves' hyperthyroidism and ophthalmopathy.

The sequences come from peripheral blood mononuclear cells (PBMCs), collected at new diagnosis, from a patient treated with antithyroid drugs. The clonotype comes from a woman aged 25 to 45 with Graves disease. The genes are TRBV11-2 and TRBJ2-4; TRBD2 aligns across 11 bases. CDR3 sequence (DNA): TGTGCCAGCAGCTTAGAATCTAGCGGGAGGTTGGCCAAAAACATTCAGTACTTC. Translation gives CASSLESSGRLAKNIQYF.